This entry lists 10 T cell receptor beta chains sequenced from one sample in a study of shared clonotypes between healthy human individuals. As defined, naive CD8 cells were CD45RO-negative and positively selected for CCR7, with terminally differentiated effector memory CD45RA+ cells excluded. Sequencing was performed with immunoSEQ multiplex PCR; in TCRdb, only in-frame clones are kept and a portion is missing. Here the sample spans more than 2 million clones, just over 90% being singletons. The sequenced material came from naive CD8+ T cells from PBMCs. These receptors were taken from a man aged 18 to 30 in good health. Some clones in this sample may be carry-over from other donors' samples.

The chain joins TRBV27 to TRBJ1-1, with D perhaps TRBD1 (6 bases). V was clipped by 6 bases and J by 5 bases, with 16 bases between them. CDR1 is MNHEY, CDR2 SMNVEV, per germline (reference sequence). The CDR3 totals 14 residues. Here the CDR3 DNA reads TGTGCCAGCAGACACAGGGAAACGGTAACTGAAGCTTTCTTT. This translates into CASRHRETVTEAFF.

V usage is TRBV9 and J usage is TRBJ2-4; D unresolved. Germline assignment: CDR1 SGDLS and CDR2 YYNGEE. This CDR3 is built from 14 residues. V dropped 0 bases and J dropped 6 bases, with 10 bases sitting between them. The CDR3 region is CASSVDEGLNIQYF. DNA of the CDR3: TGTGCCAGCAGCGTAGATGAAGGGTTAAACATTCAGTACTTC.

This chain links TRBV27 with TRBJ2-7; no clear D. In germline, CDR1 is MNHEY, CDR2 SMNVEV (reference sequence). The CDR3 length is 14 residues. The V gene lost 1 base and the J gene lost 2 bases, with 9 bases spanning the gap. CDR3 protein: CASSLFDPTYEQYF. CDR3 bases: TGTGCCAGCAGTTTATTCGACCCCACCTACGAGCAGTACTTC.

This clone was picked up a small number of times. The genes are TRBV28 and TRBJ1-2; 9 positions match TRBD1. This CDR3 spans 15 amino acids. The germline gives CDR1 MDHEN, CDR2 SYDVKM. With V trimmed by 6 bases and J by 7 bases, 12 bases remained unmatched. For the CDR3, the DNA is TGTGCCAGCAGGCCGTTTTCCGGGACAGGGCTTGGCTACACCTTC. It yields the protein CASRPFSGTGLGYTF.

This chain uses TRBV9 with TRBJ2-2, with D perhaps matching TRBD1 (6 bases). The germline CDR1 and CDR2 sequences are SGDLS and YYNGEE. The V and J ends lost 0 bases and 4 bases respectively, with 16 bases between them. The CDR3 has 17 residues. The CDR3 bases are TGTGCCAGCAGCGTAGAGAGGTTGGACAGACGCACCGGGGAGCTGTTTTTT. Residues: CASSVERLDRRTGELFF.

The rearrangement joins TRBV27 to TRBJ1-1; D gene unclear. Per the germline V gene, CDR1 is MNHEY and CDR2 is SMNVEV (reference sequence). This CDR3 has 13 amino acids. V shed 6 bases and J shed 0 bases, with 8 bases lying between them. The CDR3 DNA reads as TGTGCCAGCAGGATTAGCATGAACACTGAAGCTTTCTTT. Protein sequence: CASRISMNTEAFF.

This sequence joins TRBV27 and TRBJ2-2; D gene unclear. The CDR3 spans 11 residues. The V end was cut by 3 bases, the J end by 8 bases, with 4 bases between. Germline V gene data show CDR1 as MNHEY and CDR2 as SMNVEV (reference sequence). CDR3 sequence (DNA): TGTGCCAGCAGTTTCCTTGGGGAGCTGTTTTTT. It is translated as CASSFLGELFF.

This chain joins TRBV6-4 and TRBJ2-1; 10 nucleotides agree with TRBD2. The CDR3 length is 18 residues. V lost 4 bases, J lost 0 bases, and 9 bases stayed unmatched. Germline V gene data show CDR1 as MRHNA and CDR2 as SNTAGT. CDR3 loop: CASSVSAGGPYSYNEQFF. The CDR3 DNA reads TGTGCCAGCAGTGTTTCAGCGGGAGGGCCCTACTCCTACAATGAGCAGTTCTTC.

The chain employs TRBV28 and TRBJ2-7; no clear D. Germline V gene lookup returns CDR1 MDHEN and CDR2 SYDVKM. The CDR3 has 17 residues. V was pared by 5 bases and J by 4 bases, with 24 bases between. The CDR3 DNA reads as TGTGCCAGCAGTCCCCGTGTTGAATACCCTCCAAGTTACGAGCAGTACTTC. Its translation is CASSPRVEYPPSYEQYF.

In nucleotides, the CDR3 is TGCGCCAGCAGCCAACCTGGACGGCCCTACGAGCAGTACTTC. Amino acids: CASSQPGRPYEQYF. The J gene is TRBJ2-7, the V gene TRBV4-1, with unresolved D. Germline V gives CDR1 MGHRA, CDR2 YSYEKL. Trimming removed 2 bases at V and 2 bases at J, with 10 bases between. This CDR3 is 14 amino acids long.